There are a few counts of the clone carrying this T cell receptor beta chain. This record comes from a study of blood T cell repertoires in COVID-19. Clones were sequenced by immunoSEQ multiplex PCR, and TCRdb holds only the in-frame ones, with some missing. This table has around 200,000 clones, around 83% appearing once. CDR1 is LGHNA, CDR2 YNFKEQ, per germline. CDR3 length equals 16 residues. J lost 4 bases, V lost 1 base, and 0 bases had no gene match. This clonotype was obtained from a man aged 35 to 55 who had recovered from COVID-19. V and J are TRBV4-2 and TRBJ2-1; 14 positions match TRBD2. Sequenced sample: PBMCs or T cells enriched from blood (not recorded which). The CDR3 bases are TGTGCCAGCAGCCAAGGGACTAGCGGGGGGTACAATGAGCAGTTCTTC. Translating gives CASSQGTSGGYNEQFF.